The table lists the clone carrying this TCR beta chain with a count of one. Its antigen is unknown. The CDR3 has 14 residues. Germline lookup yields CDR1 SGDLS and CDR2 YYNGEE. V dropped 4 bases and J dropped 3 bases, with 14 bases sitting between them. This entry belongs to a study of Ad26.COV2.S vaccination and SARS-CoV-2 variants. Looking at the study overall: Ad26.COV2.S shots went into the muscle once or twice, 56 days apart.

This table comes from immunoSEQ multiplex PCR, and its TCRdb copy is limited to in-frame clones, with some not included. The sample lists about 420,000 clones; around 89% were seen once. Overall study findings and caveats: Those who received vaccine or placebo ended up with similar non-spike TCR breadth.

Treatment in this sample: around 19 received Ad26.COV2.S at low or high dose, single or two shots; about five received placebo; per-sample allocation not given. After the first vaccine or placebo injection, samples were drawn on day 63. SARS-CoV-2 spike from the Wuhan strain was encoded by the vaccine, an Ad26 vector. The source material was peripheral blood, sampled in a trial of Ad26.COV2.S vaccine versus placebo. The rearrangement uses TRBV9 and TRBJ2-7, with D tentatively TRBD1 (6 bases). This TCR was sampled from a person aged 18 to 65 who received the Ad26.COV2.S COVID-19 vaccine or a placebo. The CDR3 sequence is CASSTGTSNYEQYF. CDR3 bases: TGTGCCAGCAGCACCGGGACAAGCAACTACGAGCAGTACTTC.